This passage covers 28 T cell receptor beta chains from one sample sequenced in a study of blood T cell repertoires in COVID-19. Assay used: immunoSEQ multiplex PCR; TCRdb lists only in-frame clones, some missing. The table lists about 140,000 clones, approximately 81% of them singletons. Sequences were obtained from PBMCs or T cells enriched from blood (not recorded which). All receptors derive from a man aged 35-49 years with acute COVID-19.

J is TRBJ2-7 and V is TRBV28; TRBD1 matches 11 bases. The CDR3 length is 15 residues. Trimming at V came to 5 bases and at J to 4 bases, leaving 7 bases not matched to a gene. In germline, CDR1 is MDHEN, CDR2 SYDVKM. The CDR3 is CASSPLGDRGYEQYF. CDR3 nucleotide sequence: TGTGCCAGCAGTCCCCTGGGGGACAGGGGGTACGAGCAGTACTTC.

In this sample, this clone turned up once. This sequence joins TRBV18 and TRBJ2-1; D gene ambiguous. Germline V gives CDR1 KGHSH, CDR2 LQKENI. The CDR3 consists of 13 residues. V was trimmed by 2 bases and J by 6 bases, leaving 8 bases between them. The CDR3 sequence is CASSPGDLNEQFF. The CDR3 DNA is TGTGCCAGCTCACCAGGAGACCTCAATGAGCAGTTCTTC.

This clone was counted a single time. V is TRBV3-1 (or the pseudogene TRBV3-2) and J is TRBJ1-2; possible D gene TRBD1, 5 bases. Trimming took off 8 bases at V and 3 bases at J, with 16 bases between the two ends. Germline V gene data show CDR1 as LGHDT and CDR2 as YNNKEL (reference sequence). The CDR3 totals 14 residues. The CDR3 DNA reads TGTGCCAGCGCCGAGACAGAGATTTACTATGGCTACACCTTC. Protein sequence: CASAETEIYYGYTF.

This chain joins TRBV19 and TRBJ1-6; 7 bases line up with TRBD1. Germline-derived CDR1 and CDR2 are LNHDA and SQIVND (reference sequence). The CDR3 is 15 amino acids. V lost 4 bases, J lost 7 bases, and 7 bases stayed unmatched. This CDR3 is CASSTGQAANSPLHF. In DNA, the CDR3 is TGTGCCAGTAGTACTGGACAGGCCGCGAATTCACCCCTCCACTTT.

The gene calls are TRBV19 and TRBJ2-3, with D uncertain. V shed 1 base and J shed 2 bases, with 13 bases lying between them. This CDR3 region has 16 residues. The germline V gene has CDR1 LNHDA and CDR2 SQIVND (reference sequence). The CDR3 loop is CASSIGVVSFTDTQYF. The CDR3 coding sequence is TGTGCCAGTAGTATAGGCGTAGTGTCCTTCACAGATACGCAGTATTTT.

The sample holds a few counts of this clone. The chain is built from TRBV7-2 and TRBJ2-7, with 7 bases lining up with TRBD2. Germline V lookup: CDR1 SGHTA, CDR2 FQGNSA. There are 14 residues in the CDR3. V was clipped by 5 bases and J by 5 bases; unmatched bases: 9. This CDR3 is CASSLAWGGDEQYF. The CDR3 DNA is TGTGCCAGCAGCCTGGCGTGGGGAGGGGACGAGCAGTACTTC.

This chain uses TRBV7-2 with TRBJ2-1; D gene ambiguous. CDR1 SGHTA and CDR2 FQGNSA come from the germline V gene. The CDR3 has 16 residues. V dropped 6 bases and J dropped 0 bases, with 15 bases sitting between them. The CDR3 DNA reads TGTGCCAGCAGTCTAGATCGGAGCCTCTCCTACAATGAGCAGTTCTTC. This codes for CASSLDRSLSYNEQFF.

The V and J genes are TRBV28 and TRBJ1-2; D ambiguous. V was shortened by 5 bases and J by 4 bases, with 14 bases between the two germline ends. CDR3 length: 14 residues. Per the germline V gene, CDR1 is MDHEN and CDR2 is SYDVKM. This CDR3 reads CASSLTPGRYGYTF. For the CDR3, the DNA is TGTGCCAGCAGTCTGACCCCAGGTCGCTATGGCTACACCTTC.

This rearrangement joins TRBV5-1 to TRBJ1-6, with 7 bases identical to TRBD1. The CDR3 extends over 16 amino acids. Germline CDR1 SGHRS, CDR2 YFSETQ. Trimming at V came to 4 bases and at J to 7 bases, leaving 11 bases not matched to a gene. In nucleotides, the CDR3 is TGCGCCAGCAGCCTAGGTGGTTCAGGGGGGAATTCACCCCTCCACTTT. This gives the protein CASSLGGSGGNSPLHF.

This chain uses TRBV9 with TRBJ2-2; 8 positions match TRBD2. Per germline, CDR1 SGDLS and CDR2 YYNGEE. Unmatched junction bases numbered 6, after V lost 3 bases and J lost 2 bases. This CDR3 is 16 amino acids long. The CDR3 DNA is TGTGCCAGCAGCGGAGGACTAGCACTTAACACCGGGGAGCTGTTTTTT. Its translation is CASSGGLALNTGELFF.

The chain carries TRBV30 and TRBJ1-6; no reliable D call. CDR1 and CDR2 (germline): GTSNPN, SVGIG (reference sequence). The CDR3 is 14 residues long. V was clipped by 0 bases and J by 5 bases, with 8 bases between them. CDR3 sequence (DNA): TGTGCCTGGAGTGTAACAGTGGATAATTCACCCCTCCACTTT. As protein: CAWSVTVDNSPLHF.

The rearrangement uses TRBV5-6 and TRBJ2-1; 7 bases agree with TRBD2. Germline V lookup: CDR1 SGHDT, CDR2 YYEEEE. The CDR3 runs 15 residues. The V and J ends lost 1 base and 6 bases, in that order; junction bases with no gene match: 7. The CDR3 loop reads CASSLNGRNLNEQFF. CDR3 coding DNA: TGTGCCAGCAGCTTGAACGGGAGGAATCTCAATGAGCAGTTCTTC.

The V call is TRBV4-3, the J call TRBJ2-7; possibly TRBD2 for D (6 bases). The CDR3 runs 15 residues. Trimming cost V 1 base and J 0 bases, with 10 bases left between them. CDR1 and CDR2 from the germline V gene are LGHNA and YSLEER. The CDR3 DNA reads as TGCGCCAGCAGCCAAGTTCCCGGGAGCTCCTACGAGCAGTACTTC. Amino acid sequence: CASSQVPGSSYEQYF.

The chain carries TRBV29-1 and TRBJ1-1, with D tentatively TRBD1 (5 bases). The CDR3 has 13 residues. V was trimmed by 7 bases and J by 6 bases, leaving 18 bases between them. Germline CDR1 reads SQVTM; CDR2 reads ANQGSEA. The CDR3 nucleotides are TGCAGCGCCCGACAGATCTTACTCGCTGAAGCTTTCTTT. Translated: CSARQILLAEAFF.

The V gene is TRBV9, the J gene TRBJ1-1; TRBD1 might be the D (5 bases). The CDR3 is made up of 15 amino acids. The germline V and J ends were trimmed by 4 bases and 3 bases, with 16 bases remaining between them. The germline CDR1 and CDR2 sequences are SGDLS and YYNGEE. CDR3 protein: CASSPGGGSYTEAFF. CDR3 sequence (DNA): TGTGCCAGCAGCCCTGGGGGGGGGTCGTACACTGAAGCTTTCTTT. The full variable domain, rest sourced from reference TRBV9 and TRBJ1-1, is DSGVTQTPKHLITATGQRVTLRCSPRSGDLSVYWYQQSLDQGLQFLIQYYNGEERAKGNILERFSAQQFPDLHSELNLSSLELGDSALYFCASSPGGGSYTEAFFGQGTRLTVV.

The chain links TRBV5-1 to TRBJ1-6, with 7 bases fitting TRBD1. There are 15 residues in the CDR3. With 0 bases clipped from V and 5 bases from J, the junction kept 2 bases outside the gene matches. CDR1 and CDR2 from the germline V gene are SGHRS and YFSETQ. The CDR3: CASSLAGQDNSPLHF. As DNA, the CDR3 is TGCGCCAGCAGCTTGGCAGGACAGGATAATTCACCCCTCCACTTT.

The CDR3 DNA sequence: TGTGCCAGTAGTATATCCGGGACAGACACCGGGGAGCTGTTTTTT. Translating it yields CASSISGTDTGELFF. The chain recombines TRBV19 with TRBJ2-2, with TRBD1 matching 7 bases. This CDR3 spans 15 amino acids. Trimming took 2 bases from V and 3 from J; bases not matched to a gene: 3. Germline V lookup: CDR1 LNHDA, CDR2 SQIVND (reference sequence).

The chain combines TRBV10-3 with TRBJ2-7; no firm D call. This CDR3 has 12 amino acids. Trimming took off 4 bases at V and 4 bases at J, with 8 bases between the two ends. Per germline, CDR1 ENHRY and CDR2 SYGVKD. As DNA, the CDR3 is TGTGCCATCAGTGGGTCTCTTTACGAGCAGTACTTC. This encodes CAISGSLYEQYF.

As DNA, the CDR3 is TGTGCCAGCAGTCGCCTGGACAGGGGCTATGGCTACACCTTC. Encoded protein: CASSRLDRGYGYTF. The rearrangement joins TRBV27 to TRBJ1-2; 9 bases agree with TRBD1. The CDR3 totals 14 residues. The J segment lost 4 bases and the V segment lost 5 bases, leaving 5 bases of the junction unmatched. Germline CDR1 and CDR2: MNHEY and SMNVEV (reference sequence).

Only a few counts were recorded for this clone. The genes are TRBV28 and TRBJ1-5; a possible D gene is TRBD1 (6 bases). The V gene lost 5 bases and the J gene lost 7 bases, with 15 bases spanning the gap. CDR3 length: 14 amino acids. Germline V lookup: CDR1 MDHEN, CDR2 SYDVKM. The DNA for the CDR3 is TGTGCCAGCAGTACCGCGTCAGGGGAGCAGCCCCAGCATTTT. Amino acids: CASSTASGEQPQHF.

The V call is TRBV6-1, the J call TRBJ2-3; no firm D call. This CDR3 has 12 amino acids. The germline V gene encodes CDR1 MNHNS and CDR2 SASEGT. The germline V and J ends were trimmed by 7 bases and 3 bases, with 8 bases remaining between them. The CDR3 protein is CASNTGTDTQYF. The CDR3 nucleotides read TGTGCCAGCAACACCGGGACAGATACGCAGTATTTT.

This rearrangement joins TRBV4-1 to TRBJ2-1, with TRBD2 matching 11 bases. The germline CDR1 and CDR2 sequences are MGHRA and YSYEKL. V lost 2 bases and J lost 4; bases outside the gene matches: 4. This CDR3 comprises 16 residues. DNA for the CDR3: TGCGCCAGCAGCCAACTAACTAGCGGGGGTTACAATGAGCAGTTCTTC. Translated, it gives CASSQLTSGGYNEQFF.

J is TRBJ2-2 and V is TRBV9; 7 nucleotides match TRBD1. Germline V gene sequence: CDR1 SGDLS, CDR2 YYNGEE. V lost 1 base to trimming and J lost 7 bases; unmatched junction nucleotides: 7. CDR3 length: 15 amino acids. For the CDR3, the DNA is TGTGCCAGCAGCGTAAAACAGGGGTATGACGGGGAGCTGTTTTTT. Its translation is CASSVKQGYDGELFF.

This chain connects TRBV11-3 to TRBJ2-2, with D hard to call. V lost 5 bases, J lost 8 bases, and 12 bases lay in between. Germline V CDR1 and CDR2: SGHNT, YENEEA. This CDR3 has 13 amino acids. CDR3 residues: CASSLSRRGELFF. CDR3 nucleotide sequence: TGTGCCAGCAGCCTATCCCGGAGAGGGGAGCTGTTTTTT. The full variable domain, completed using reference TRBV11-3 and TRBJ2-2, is EAGVVQSPRYKIIEKKQPVAFWCNPISGHNTLYWYLQNLGQGPELLIRYENEEAVDDSQLPKDRFSAERLKGVDSTLKIQPAELGDSAVYLCASSLSRRGELFFGEGSRLTVL.

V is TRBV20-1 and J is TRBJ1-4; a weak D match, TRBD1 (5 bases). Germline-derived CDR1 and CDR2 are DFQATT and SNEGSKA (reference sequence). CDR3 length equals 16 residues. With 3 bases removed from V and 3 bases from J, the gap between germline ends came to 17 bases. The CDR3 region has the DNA TGCAGTGCTAGTAATGGCCCTGGGGGGGCTAATGAAAAACTGTTTTTT. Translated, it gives CSASNGPGGANEKLFF.

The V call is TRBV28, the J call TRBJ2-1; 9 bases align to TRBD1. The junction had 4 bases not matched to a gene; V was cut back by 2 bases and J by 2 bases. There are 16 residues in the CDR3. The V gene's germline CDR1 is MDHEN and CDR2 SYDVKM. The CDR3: CASSLPGQGTYNEQFF. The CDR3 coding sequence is TGTGCCAGCAGTTTACCGGGACAGGGAACCTACAATGAGCAGTTCTTC.

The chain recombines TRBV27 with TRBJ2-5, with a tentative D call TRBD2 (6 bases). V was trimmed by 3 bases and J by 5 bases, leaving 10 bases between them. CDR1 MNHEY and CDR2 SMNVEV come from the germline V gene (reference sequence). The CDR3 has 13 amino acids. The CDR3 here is CASSFGLSETQYF. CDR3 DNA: TGTGCCAGCAGTTTTGGACTATCCGAGACCCAGTACTTC.

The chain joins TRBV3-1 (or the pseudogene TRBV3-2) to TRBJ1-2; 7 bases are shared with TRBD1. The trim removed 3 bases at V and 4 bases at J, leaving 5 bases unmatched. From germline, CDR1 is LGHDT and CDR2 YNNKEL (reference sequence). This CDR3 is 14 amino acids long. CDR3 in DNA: TGTGCCAGCAGCCAGGACAGGTTGGGCTATGGCTACACCTTC. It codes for CASSQDRLGYGYTF.